This T cell receptor (beta chain) was sequenced during a study of T cell responses to AZD1222 COVID-19 vaccine. The table came from immunoSEQ multiplex PCR; TCRdb's copy has only in-frame clones and leaves some out. Of around 100,000 clones in the sample, about nine tenths are singletons; the top ten hold approximately 1.2%. Between the trimmed V and J ends, which lost 7 bases and 4 bases, there was a span of 22 bases. Germline CDR1 is LGHDT and CDR2 is YNNKEL (reference sequence). This CDR3 is 17 amino acids long. This clone has more than one count but fewer than ten. The sample in question was peripheral blood, obtained on day 0 of AZD1222 vaccination. This clonotype originated in an adult in good health. The V gene is TRBV3-1 (or the pseudogene TRBV3-2), the J gene TRBJ2-2; perhaps TRBD2 as D (6 bases). The DNA for the CDR3 is TGTGCCAGCACCAAAGAGCAGGAGGGATCGACCACCGGGGAGCTGTTTTTT. Translating gives CASTKEQEGSTTGELFF.